These 8 T cell receptor beta chains were sequenced from one sample in a study of cytomegalovirus exposure and HLA in healthy donors (dated by TCRdb to about 2017). The method was the immunoSEQ multiplex PCR assay. The multiplex PCR relied on a mix of 60 forward primers for TCR Vbeta segments and 13 reverse primers for TCR Jbeta segments. Entries here come from immuneACCESS through TCRdb and include only in-frame sequences with V and J called. Some clones fail to appear in such tables; in the studies checked, an unresolved V gene covers under half of the shortfall, and the cause of the remainder is unknown. The sample table records roughly 160,000 clones; less than 85% of these occur just once. In total, the top ten clones hold 1% of the sample. Sequencing was performed on PBMCs. Every receptor here comes from a boy between 2 and 10 years old in good health and CMV-seronegative.

About this clone itself: At one boundary the junction diverges from the germline segment, which might be a read error. At the DNA level, this CDR3 is encoded by other sequences in the same sample as well. The V gene is TRBV18, the J gene TRBJ1-1; D gene uncertain. The CDR3 covers 11 residues. Germline V gene lookup returns CDR1 KGHSH and CDR2 LQKENI. CDR3 region: CASSPESEAFF. The CDR3 DNA reads TGTGCCAGCTCACCAGAGTCTGAAGCCTTCTTT.

The V call is TRBV27, the J call TRBJ2-5, with TRBD1 as a possible D gene (5 bases). The better agreement between TRBJ2-7 and the DNA end casts doubt on the J call. The CDR3 contains 11 residues. CDR1 and CDR2 (germline): MNHEY, SMNVEV (reference sequence). The CDR3 region is CASKRGYEQYF. The CDR3 bases are TGTGCCAGTAAAAGGGGTTACGAGCAGTACTTC.

CDR3 amino acids: CASSEAGALLGAFF. DNA of the CDR3: TGTGCCAGCAGTGAGGCAGGGGCCCTGCTCGGAGCTTTCTTT. This chain connects TRBV6-1 to TRBJ1-1, with D possibly matching TRBD1 (6 bases). The CDR3 contains 14 residues. V dropped 3 bases and J dropped 10 bases, with 18 bases sitting between them. Germline V gene data show CDR1 as MNHNS and CDR2 as SASEGT.

The genes are TRBV5-1 and TRBJ2-5, with 11 bases matching TRBD2. Trimming at V came to 2 bases and at J to 5 bases, leaving 11 bases not matched to a gene. Germline CDR1 reads SGHRS; CDR2 reads YFSETQ. The CDR3 is made up of 17 amino acids. The CDR3 is CASSFTSGSISGETQYF. In nucleotides, the CDR3 is TGCGCCAGCAGCTTCACTAGCGGGAGTATATCGGGGGAGACCCAGTACTTC.

The chain uses TRBV7-8 and TRBJ1-1; a weak D match, TRBD1 (5 bases). Germline V lookup: CDR1 SGHVS, CDR2 FQNEAQ. CDR3 length: 13 residues. V lost 1 base to trimming and J lost 4 bases, with 7 bases between them. The CDR3 loop reads CASSLGGGTEAFF. Written as DNA, the CDR3 is TGTGCCAGCAGCTTAGGGGGGGGCACTGAAGCTTTCTTT.

The J gene is TRBJ2-7, the V gene TRBV19, with 14 bases fitting TRBD2. Germline V gene sequence: CDR1 LNHDA, CDR2 SQIVND (reference sequence). The length of the CDR3 is 16 residues. Losses at the gene ends were 2 bases for V and 3 bases for J; bases not matched to a gene: 3. CDR3 in DNA: TGTGCCAGTAGTATACGGACTAGCGGGAGGCGCTACGAGCAGTACTTC. This encodes CASSIRTSGRRYEQYF.

V is TRBV28 and J is TRBJ1-2, with 7 bases matching TRBD1. Trimming cost V 7 bases and J 8 bases; bases outside gene matches: 4. CDR3 length equals 11 residues. CDR1 MDHEN and CDR2 SYDVKM come from the germline V gene. The CDR3 is CASNHRGGYTF. The CDR3 DNA follows: TGTGCCAGCAACCACAGGGGCGGCTACACCTTC.

The rearrangement joins TRBV7-8 to TRBJ1-1; TRBD1 agrees at 10 bases. The CDR3 is made up of 16 amino acids. The V segment lost 2 bases and the J segment 1 base; nucleotides outside the gene matches: 4. CDR1 SGHVS and CDR2 FQNEAQ come from the germline V gene. The CDR3 coding sequence is TGTGCCAGCAGCTTAAGACAGGGGGCCTGGAACACTGAAGCTTTCTTT. It specifies CASSLRQGAWNTEAFF.